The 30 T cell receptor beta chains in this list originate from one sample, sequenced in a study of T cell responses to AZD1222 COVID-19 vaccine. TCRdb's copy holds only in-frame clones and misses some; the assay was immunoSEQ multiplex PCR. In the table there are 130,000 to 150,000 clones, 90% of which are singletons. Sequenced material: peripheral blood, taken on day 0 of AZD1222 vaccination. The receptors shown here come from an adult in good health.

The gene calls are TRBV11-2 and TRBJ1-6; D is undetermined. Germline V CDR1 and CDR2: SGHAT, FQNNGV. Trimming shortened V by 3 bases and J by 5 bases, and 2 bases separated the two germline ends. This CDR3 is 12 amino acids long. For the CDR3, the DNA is TGTGCCAGCAGCTTCCATAATTCACCCCTCCACTTT. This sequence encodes CASSFHNSPLHF.

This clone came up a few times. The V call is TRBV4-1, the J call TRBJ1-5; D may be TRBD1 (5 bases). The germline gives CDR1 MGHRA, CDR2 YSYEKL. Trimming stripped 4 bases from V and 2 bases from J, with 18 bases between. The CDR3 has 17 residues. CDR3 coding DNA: TGCGCCAGCAGCCTTTTCGGGGCTGGGACGGGCAATCAGCCCCAGCATTTT. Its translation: CASSLFGAGTGNQPQHF.

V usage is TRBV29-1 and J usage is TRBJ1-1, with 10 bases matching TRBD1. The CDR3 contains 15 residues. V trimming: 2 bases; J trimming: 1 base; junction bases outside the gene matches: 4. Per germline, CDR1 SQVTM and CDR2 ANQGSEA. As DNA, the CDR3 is TGCAGCGTTGAACGGGACAGGGGCCGGAACACTGAAGCTTTCTTT. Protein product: CSVERDRGRNTEAFF.

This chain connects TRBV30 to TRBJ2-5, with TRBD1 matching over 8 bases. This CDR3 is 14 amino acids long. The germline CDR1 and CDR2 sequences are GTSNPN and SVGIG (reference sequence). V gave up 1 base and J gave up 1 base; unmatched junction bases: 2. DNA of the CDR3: TGTGCCTGGAGTGGAGACAGGGGCCAAGAGACCCAGTACTTC. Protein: CAWSGDRGQETQYF.

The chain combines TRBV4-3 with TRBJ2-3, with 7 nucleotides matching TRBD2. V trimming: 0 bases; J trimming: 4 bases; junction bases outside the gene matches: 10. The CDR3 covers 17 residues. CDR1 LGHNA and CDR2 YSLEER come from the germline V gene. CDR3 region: CASSQDVSREAPDTQYF. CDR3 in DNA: TGCGCCAGCAGCCAAGATGTAAGCCGGGAGGCCCCAGATACGCAGTATTTT.

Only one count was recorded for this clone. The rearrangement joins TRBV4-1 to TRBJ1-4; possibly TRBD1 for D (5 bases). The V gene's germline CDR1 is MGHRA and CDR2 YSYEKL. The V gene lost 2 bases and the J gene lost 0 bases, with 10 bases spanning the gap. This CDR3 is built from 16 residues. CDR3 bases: TGCGCCAGCAGCCAACGGACACTGGCAACTAATGAAAAACTGTTTTTT. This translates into CASSQRTLATNEKLFF.

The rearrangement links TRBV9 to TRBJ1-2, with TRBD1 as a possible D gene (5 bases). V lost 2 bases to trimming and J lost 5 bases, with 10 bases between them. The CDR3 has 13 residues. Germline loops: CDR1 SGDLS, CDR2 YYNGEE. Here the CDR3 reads CASSVDTRYGYTF. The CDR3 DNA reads TGTGCCAGCAGCGTGGACACACGTTATGGCTACACCTTC.

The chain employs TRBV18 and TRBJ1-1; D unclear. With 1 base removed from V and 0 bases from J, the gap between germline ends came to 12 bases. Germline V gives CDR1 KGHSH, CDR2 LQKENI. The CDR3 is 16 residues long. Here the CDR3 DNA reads TGTGCCAGCTCACCACATATGGGAATTATGAACACTGAAGCTTTCTTT. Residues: CASSPHMGIMNTEAFF.

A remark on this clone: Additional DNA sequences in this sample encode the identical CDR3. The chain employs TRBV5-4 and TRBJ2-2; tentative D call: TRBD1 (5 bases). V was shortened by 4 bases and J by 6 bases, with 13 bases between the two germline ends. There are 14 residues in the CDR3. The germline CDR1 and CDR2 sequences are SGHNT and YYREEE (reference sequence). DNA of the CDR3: TGTGCCAGCAGCCTAGGGGTTGCCTCCGGGGAGCTGTTTTTT. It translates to CASSLGVASGELFF.

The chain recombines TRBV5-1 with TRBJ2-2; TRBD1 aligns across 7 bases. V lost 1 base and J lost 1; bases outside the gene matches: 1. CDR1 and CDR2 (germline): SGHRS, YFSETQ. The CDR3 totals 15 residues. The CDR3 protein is CASSLSGGNTGELFF. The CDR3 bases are TGCGCCAGCAGCTTGTCAGGGGGGAACACCGGGGAGCTGTTTTTT. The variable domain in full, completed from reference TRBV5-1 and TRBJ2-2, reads KAGVTQTPRYLIKTRGQQVTLSCSPISGHRSVSWYQQTPGQGLQFLFEYFSETQRNKGNFPGRFSGRQFSNSRSEMNVSTLELGDSALYLCASSLSGGNTGELFFGEGSRLTVL.

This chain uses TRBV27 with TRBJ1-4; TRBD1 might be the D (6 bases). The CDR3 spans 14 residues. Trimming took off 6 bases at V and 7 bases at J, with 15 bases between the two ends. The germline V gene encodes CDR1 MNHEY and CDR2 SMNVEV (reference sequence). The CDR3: CASRQDSGGEKLFF. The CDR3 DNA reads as TGTGCCAGCAGGCAGGACAGTGGGGGTGAAAAACTGTTTTTT.

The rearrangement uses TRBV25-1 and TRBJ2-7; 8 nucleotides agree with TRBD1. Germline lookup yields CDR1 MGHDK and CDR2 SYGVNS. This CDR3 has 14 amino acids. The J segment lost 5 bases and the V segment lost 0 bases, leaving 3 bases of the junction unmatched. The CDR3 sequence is CASSEYMDRDEQYF. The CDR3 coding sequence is TGTGCCAGCAGTGAATATATGGACAGGGACGAGCAGTACTTC.

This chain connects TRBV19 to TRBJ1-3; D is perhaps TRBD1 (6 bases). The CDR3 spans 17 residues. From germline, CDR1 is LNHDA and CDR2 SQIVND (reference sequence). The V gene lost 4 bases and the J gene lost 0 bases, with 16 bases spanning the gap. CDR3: CASSTITGLSSGNTIYF. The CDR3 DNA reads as TGTGCCAGTAGTACCATTACAGGGCTGAGCTCTGGAAACACCATATATTTT. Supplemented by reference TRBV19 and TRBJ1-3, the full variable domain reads DGGITQSPKYLFRKEGQNVTLSCEQNLNHDAMYWYRQDPGQGLRLIYYSQIVNDFQKGDIAEGYSVSREKKESFPLTVTSAQKNPTAFYLCASSTITGLSSGNTIYFGEGSWLTVV.

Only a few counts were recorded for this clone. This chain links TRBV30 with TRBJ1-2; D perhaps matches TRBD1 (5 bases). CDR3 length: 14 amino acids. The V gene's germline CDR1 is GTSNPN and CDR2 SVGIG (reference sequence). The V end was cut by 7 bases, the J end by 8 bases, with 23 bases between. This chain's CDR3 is CASLRRLAGGGYTF. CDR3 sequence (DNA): TGTGCCTCCCTCCGTAGGCTCGCGGGGGGAGGCTACACCTTC.

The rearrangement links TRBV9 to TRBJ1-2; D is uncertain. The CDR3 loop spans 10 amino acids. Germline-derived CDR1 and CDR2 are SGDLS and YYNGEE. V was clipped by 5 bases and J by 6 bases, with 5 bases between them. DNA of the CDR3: TGTGCCAGCAGTCGAAATGGCTACACCTTC. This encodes CASSRNGYTF.

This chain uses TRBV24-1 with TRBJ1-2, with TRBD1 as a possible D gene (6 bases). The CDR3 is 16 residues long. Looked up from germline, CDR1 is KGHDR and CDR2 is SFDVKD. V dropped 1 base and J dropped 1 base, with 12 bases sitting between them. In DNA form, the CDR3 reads TGTGCCACCAGTGATTTAAAGTCCAGGGGTAACTATGGCTACACCTTC. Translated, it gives CATSDLKSRGNYGYTF.

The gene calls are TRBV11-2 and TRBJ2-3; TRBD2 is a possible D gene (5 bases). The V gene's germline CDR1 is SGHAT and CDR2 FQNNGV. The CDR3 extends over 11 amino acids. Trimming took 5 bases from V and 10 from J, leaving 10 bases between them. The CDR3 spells CASSAGESQYF. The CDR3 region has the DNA TGTGCCAGCAGCGCGGGCGAGTCGCAGTATTTT. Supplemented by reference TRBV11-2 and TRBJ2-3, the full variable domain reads EAGVAQSPRYKIIEKRQSVAFWCNPISGHATLYWYQQILGQGPKLLIQFQNNGVVDDSQLPKDRFSAERLKGVDSTLKIQPAKLEDSAVYLCASSAGESQYFGPGTRLTVL.

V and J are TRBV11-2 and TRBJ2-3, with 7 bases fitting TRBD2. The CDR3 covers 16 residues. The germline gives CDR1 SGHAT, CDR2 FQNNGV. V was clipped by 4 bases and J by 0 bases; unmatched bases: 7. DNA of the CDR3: TGTGCCAGCAGCTCCCGGGTAGCGGGCAGCACAGATACGCAGTATTTT. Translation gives CASSSRVAGSTDTQYF. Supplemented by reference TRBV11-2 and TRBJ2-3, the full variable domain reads EAGVAQSPRYKIIEKRQSVAFWCNPISGHATLYWYQQILGQGPKLLIQFQNNGVVDDSQLPKDRFSAERLKGVDSTLKIQPAKLEDSAVYLCASSSRVAGSTDTQYFGPGTRLTVL.

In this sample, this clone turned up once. The CDR3 here is CASSRTSGRGSSNEQFF. The CDR3 DNA reads TGTGCCAGCAGCCGGACTAGCGGGAGGGGATCGAGCAATGAGCAGTTCTTC. This rearrangement joins TRBV5-4 to TRBJ2-1; 15 positions match TRBD2. CDR3 length equals 17 residues. Germline values: CDR1 SGHNT, CDR2 YYREEE (reference sequence). After removal of 4 bases from V and 6 bases from J, the junction contained 8 bases not matched to a gene.

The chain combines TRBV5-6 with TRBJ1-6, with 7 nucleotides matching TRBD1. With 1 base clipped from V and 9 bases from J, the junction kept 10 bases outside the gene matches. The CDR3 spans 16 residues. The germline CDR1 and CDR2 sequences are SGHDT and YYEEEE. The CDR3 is CASSLLSGGSFSPLHF. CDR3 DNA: TGTGCCAGCAGCTTGTTGTCAGGGGGATCGTTTTCACCCCTCCACTTT.

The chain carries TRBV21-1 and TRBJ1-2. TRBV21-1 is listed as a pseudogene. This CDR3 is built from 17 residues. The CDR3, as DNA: TGTGCCAGCAGCAAAGCGCGCGGCTGCGGTTCGAAATATGGCTACACCTTC. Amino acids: CASSKARGCGSKYGYTF.

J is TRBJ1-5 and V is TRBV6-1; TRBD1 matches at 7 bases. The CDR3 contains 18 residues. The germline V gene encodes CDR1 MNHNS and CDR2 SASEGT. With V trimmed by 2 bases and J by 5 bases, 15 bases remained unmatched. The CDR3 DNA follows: TGTGCCAGCAGTGAATCGGAATTCGGGACAGCCATAGATCAGCCCCAGCATTTT. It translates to CASSESEFGTAIDQPQHF.

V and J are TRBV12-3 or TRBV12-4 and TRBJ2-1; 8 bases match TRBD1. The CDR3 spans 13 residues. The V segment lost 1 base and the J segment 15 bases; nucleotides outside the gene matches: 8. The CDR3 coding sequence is TGTGCCAGCAGTTTAGTAGGGACAGGTTTGCGGTTCTTC. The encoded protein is CASSLVGTGLRFF.

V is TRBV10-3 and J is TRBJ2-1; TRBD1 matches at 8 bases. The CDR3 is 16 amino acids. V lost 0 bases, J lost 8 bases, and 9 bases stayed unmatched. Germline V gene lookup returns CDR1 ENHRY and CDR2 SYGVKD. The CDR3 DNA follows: TGTGCCATCAGTGAGTCGGGGCAGGGGGCTGTCTATGAGCAGTTCTTC. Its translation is CAISESGQGAVYEQFF.

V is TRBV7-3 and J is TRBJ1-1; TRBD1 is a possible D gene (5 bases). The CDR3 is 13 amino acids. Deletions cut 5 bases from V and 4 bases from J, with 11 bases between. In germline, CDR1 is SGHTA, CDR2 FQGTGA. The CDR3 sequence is CASSHGGSTEAFF. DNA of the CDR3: TGTGCCAGCAGCCATGGGGGGAGCACTGAAGCTTTCTTT. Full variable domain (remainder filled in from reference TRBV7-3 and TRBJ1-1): GAGVSQTPSNKVTEKGKYVELRCDPISGHTALYWYRQSLGQGPEFLIYFQGTGAADDSGLPNDRFFAVRPEGSVSTLKIQRTERGDSAVYLCASSHGGSTEAFFGQGTRLTVV.

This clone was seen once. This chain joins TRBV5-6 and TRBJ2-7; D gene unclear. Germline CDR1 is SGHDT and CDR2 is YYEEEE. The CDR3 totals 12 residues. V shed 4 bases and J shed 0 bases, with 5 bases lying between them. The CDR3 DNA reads TGTGCCAGCAGCGCGAGCTCCTACGAGCAGTACTTC. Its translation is CASSASSYEQYF. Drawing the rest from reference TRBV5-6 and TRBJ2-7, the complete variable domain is DAGVTQSPTHLIKTRGQQVTLRCSPKSGHDTVSWYQQALGQGPQFIFQYYEEEERQRGNFPDRFSGHQFPNYSSELNVNALLLGDSALYLCASSASSYEQYFGPGTRLTVT.

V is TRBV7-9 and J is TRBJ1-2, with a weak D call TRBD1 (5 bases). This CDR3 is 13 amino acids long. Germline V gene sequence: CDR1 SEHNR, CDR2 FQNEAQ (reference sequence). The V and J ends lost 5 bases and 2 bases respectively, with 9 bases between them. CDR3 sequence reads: CASSATVNYGYTF. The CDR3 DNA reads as TGTGCCAGCAGCGCGACAGTGAACTATGGCTACACCTTC.

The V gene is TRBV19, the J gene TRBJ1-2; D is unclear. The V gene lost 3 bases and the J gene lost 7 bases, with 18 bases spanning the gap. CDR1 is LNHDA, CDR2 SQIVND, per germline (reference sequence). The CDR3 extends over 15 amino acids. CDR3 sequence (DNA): TGTGCCAGTAGTATCCAGTCCTCCAGCCGAGTTGGCTACACCTTC. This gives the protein CASSIQSSSRVGYTF.

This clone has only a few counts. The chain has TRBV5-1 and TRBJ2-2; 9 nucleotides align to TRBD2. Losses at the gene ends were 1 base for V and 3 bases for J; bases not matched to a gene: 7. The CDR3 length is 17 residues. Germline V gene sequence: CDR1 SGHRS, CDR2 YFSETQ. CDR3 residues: CASSLSVSGGYTGELFF. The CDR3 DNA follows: TGCGCCAGCAGCTTGTCGGTTAGCGGGGGCTACACCGGGGAGCTGTTTTTT.

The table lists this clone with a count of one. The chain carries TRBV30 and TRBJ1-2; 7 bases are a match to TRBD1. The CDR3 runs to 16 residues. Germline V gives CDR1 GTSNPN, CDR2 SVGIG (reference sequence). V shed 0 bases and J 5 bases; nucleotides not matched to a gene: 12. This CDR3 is CAWSVRGQVVPYGYTF. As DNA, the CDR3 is TGTGCCTGGAGTGTACGAGGACAGGTGGTACCTTATGGCTACACCTTC.